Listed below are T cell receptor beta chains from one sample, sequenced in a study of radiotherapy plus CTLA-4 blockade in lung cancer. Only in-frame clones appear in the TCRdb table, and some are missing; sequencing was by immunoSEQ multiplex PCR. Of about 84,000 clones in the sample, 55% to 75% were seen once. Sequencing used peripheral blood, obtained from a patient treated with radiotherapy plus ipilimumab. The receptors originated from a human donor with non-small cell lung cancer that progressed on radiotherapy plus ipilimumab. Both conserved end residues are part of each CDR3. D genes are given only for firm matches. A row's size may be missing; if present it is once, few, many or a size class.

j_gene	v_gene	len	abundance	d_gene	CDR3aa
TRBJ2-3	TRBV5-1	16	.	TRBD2	CASSLANSGGTDTQYF
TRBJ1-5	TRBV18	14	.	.	CASSPNGLGEPQHF
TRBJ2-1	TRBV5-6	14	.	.	CASSLATTYNEQFF
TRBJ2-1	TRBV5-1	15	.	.	CASSSGPSSYNEQFF
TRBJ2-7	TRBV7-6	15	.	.	CASSLEDGSSYEQYF
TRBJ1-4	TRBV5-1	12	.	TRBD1	CASRTGNEKLFF
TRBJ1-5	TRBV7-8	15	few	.	CASSLVWADNQPQHF
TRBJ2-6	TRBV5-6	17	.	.	CASSLGNRLSGANVLTF
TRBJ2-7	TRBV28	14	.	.	CASSPIAEAYEQYF
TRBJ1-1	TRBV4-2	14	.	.	CASSQQIGGTEAFF
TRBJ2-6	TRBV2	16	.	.	CASSRDIGSGANVLTF
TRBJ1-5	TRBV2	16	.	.	CASSDRGGRGNQPQHF
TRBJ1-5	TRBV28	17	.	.	CASSLLGGAEGNQPQHF
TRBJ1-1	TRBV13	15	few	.	CASSEASLLNTEAFF
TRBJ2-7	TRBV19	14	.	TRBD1	CASSATGVIYEQYF
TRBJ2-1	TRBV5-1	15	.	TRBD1	CASGLGQVASDEQFF
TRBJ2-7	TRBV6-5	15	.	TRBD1	CASSTRSAGGYEQYF
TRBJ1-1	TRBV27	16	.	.	CASRTDPRQVNTEAFF
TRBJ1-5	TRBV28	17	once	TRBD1	CASSPLNRDRDDQPQHF
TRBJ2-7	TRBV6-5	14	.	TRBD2	CASKRDFGTNEQYF
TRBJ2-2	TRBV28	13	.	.	CAIQPLNTGELFF
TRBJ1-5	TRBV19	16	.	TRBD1	CASSIRQGDSNQPQHF
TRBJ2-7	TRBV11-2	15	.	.	CASSTRATIPYEQYF
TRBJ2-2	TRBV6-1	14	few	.	CASSVTGNTGELFF
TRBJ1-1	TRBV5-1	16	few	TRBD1	CASSSLLTGGFTEAFF
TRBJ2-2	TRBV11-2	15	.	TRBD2	CASSLGLAGVGELFF
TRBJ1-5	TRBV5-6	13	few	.	CASSLGGHQPQHF
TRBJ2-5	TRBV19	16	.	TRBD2	CASSITSGRRQETQYF
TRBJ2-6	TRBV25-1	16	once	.	CASSPGRLSGANVLTF
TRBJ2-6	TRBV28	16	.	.	CASSFGFRSGANVLTF
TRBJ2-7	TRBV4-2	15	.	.	CASSQLWGTSSEQYF
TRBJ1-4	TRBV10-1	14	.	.	CASSEGRRNEKLFF
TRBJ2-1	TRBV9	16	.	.	CASTSGAGPSYNEQFF
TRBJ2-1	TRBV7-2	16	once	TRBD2	CASSLPSGGLYNEQFF
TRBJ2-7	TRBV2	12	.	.	CASSETPREQYF
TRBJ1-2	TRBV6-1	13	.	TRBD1	CASSGGRGAGYTF
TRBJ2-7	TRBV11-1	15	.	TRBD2	CASSFTSGRLGEQYF
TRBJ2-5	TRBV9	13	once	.	CASSGRPGETQYF
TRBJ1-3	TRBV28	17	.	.	CASSLSEGTGGGNTIYF
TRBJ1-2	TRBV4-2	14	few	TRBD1	CASSGDRGSNGYTF
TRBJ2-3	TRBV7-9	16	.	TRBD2	CASSPPSGRAPDTQYF
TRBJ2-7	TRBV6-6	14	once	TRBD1	CASRDGQGPYEQYF
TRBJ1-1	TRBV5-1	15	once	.	CASRQGTVMNTEAFF
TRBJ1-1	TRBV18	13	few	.	CASSPQGNTEAFF
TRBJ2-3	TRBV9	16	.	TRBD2	CASSVRSSGKGDTQYF
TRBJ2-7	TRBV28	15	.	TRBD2	CASSSETSGNYEQYF
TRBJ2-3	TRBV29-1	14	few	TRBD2	CSVEGRGDEDTQYF
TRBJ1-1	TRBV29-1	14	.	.	CSVKGQSGDTEAFF
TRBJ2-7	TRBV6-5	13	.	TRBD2	CASTSAGDYEQYF
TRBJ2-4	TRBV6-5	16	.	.	CASSYDRLVAKNIQYF
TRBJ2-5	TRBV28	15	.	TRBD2	CASRLLAGSQETQYF
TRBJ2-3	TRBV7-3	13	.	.	CASSLIVADTQYF
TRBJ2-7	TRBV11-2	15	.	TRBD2	CASSSSSGGAGEQYF
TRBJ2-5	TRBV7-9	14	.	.	CASSLVTGQETQYF
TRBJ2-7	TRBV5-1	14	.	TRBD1	CASSPPDRGYEQYF